The 21 T cell receptor beta chains below were found in one sample sequenced in a study of shared clonotypes between healthy human individuals. Repertoires were generated with immunoSEQ multiplex PCR, while TCRdb's copy carries only in-frame clones and drops some. The sample has about 1.5 million clones, roughly 96% seen once. The sequenced sample consisted of naive CD4+ T cells sorted from blood. Subset denoted: CD45RA+ positively selected. These TCRs come from a man aged 25-40 years in good health.

V gene TRBV28 combines with J gene TRBJ1-5; no clear D. The germline V gene encodes CDR1 MDHEN and CDR2 SYDVKM. V was trimmed by 3 bases and J by 0 bases, leaving 12 bases between them. The CDR3 has 16 amino acids. The CDR3 region has the DNA TGTGCCAGCAGTTTCCCTTCAGTGTATAGCAATCAGCCCCAGCATTTT. Amino acids: CASSFPSVYSNQPQHF.

This chain links TRBV28 with TRBJ2-7; 10 nucleotides match TRBD2. In germline, CDR1 is MDHEN, CDR2 SYDVKM. The CDR3 length is 15 residues. J lost 5 bases, V lost 4 bases, and 8 bases had no gene match. The CDR3 protein is CASSSTGLAIHEQYF. The CDR3 coding sequence is TGTGCCAGCAGTTCAACGGGACTAGCGATCCACGAGCAGTACTTC.

The J gene is TRBJ2-5, the V gene TRBV28, with D perhaps TRBD1 or TRBD2 (5 bases each). Germline V gene lookup returns CDR1 MDHEN and CDR2 SYDVKM. The CDR3 has 15 amino acids. With 6 bases removed from V and 7 bases from J, the gap between germline ends came to 21 bases. Written as DNA, the CDR3 is TGTGCCAGCAGCCCAACCGCAGGGAGAGGAGGGACCCAGTACTTC. Translating gives CASSPTAGRGGTQYF.

This sequence joins TRBV28 and TRBJ2-3, with 7 bases lining up with TRBD1. The CDR3 runs 15 residues. Germline CDR1 MDHEN, CDR2 SYDVKM. J was trimmed by 0 bases and V by 6 bases; bases with no gene match: 6. In DNA form, the CDR3 reads TGTGCCAGCAGGGGGACAGTTGACAGCACAGATACGCAGTATTTT. Residues: CASRGTVDSTDTQYF.

Comment on this clone: Additional DNA sequences in this sample encode the identical CDR3. The J gene is TRBJ2-1, the V gene TRBV5-4, with TRBD2 as a possible D gene (6 bases). Germline loops: CDR1 SGHNT, CDR2 YYREEE (reference sequence). Trimming shortened V by 0 bases and J by 0 bases, and 10 bases separated the two germline ends. CDR3 length: 16 residues. The CDR3 bases are TGTGCCAGCAGCTTGGGGCTAGCGAGCTCCTACAATGAGCAGTTCTTC. Protein product: CASSLGLASSYNEQFF.

The V gene is TRBV10-2, the J gene TRBJ2-5; no clear D gene. CDR1 is WSHSY, CDR2 SAAADI, per germline. The CDR3 is made up of 13 amino acids. The V and J ends lost 8 bases and 1 base respectively, with 11 bases between them. DNA of the CDR3: TGCGCCAGCGTCGATACTCCCCAAGAGACCCAGTACTTC. It yields the protein CASVDTPQETQYF.

Here the CDR3 reads CASSVELTRDKNIQYF. Written as DNA, the CDR3 is TGTGCCAGCAGCGTAGAACTTACTCGGGACAAAAACATTCAGTACTTC. The rearrangement joins TRBV9 to TRBJ2-4, with D maybe TRBD2 (5 bases). Deletions cut 0 bases from V and 3 bases from J, with 13 bases between. Looked up from germline, CDR1 is SGDLS and CDR2 is YYNGEE. This CDR3 contains 16 residues.

The CDR3 region has the DNA TGTGCCAGCAGCTTAAGCCGGGACAGGCGTAGCACAGATACGCAGTATTTT. It yields the protein CASSLSRDRRSTDTQYF. This rearrangement joins TRBV11-3 to TRBJ2-3; 8 bases map to TRBD1. V was clipped by 2 bases and J by 0 bases; unmatched bases: 7. Germline assignment: CDR1 SGHNT and CDR2 YENEEA. The CDR3 is 17 amino acids.

The gene calls are TRBV19 and TRBJ2-3; D gene unclear. The V end was cut by 6 bases, the J end by 1 base, with 11 bases between. This CDR3 region has 14 residues. Germline CDR1 reads LNHDA; CDR2 reads SQIVND (reference sequence). The CDR3 spells CASSWGGGTDTQYF. As DNA, the CDR3 is TGTGCCAGTAGCTGGGGTGGGGGCACAGATACGCAGTATTTT. The entire variable domain, with the rest obtained from reference TRBV19 and TRBJ2-3, is as follows: DGGITQSPKYLFRKEGQNVTLSCEQNLNHDAMYWYRQDPGQGLRLIYYSQIVNDFQKGDIAEGYSVSREKKESFPLTVTSAQKNPTAFYLCASSWGGGTDTQYFGPGTRLTVL.

The gene calls are TRBV18 and TRBJ2-1, with TRBD2 matching 7 bases. Losses at the gene ends were 5 bases for V and 4 bases for J; bases not matched to a gene: 11. The CDR3 has 16 residues. The germline gives CDR1 KGHSH, CDR2 LQKENI. The CDR3 spells CASSNQPSGPYNEQFF. CDR3 sequence (DNA): TGTGCCAGCTCAAACCAACCTAGCGGCCCGTACAATGAGCAGTTCTTC.

The CDR3 DNA is TGTGCCAGCAAACTCGGACAGTCTCTTTCTGGCGAGCAGTACTTC. Translating it yields CASKLGQSLSGEQYF. The chain has TRBV28 and TRBJ2-7; a weak D match, TRBD1 (6 bases). Between the trimmed V and J ends, which lost 7 bases and 6 bases, there was a span of 22 bases. Germline V gene sequence: CDR1 MDHEN, CDR2 SYDVKM. CDR3 length: 15 residues. Full variable domain (remainder filled in from reference TRBV28 and TRBJ2-7): DVKVTQSSRYLVKRTGEKVFLECVQDMDHENMFWYRQDPGLGLRLIYFSYDVKMKEKGDIPEGYSVSREKKERFSLILESASTNQTSMYLCASKLGQSLSGEQYFGPGTRLTVT.

The genes are TRBV28 and TRBJ1-2; possibly TRBD1 for D (5 bases). Trimming pared 2 bases from V and 5 bases from J, leaving 9 bases between. Per the germline V gene, CDR1 is MDHEN and CDR2 is SYDVKM. This CDR3 has 13 residues. DNA of the CDR3: TGTGCCAGCAGTTTAGGGGCGGTATATGGCTACACCTTC. This sequence encodes CASSLGAVYGYTF.

This rearrangement joins TRBV29-1 to TRBJ1-1; D possibly corresponds to TRBD1 (6 bases). Trimming removed 7 bases at V and 8 bases at J, with 11 bases between. Germline assignment: CDR1 SQVTM and CDR2 ANQGSEA. This CDR3 spans 10 amino acids. The CDR3 region has the DNA TGCAGCGGGAGGGGGAGAGAAGCTTTCTTT. Translated, it gives CSGRGREAFF.

The chain carries TRBV9 and TRBJ2-7; 7 nucleotides agree with TRBD2. Germline CDR1 and CDR2: SGDLS and YYNGEE. Trimming removed 0 bases from V and 2 bases from J; junction bases left unmatched: 20. CDR3 length: 20 residues. As DNA, the CDR3 is TGTGCCAGCAGCGTAGAACCGTCGGGAGGACGCGGAGGAGGAACCTACGAGCAGTACTTC. Its protein is CASSVEPSGGRGGGTYEQYF.

The chain is built from TRBV9 and TRBJ2-7, with D perhaps matching TRBD1 (5 bases). Trimming cost V 0 bases and J 2 bases, with 15 bases left between them. The CDR3 sequence is 16 residues long. Germline loops: CDR1 SGDLS, CDR2 YYNGEE. CDR3 DNA sequence: TGTGCCAGCAGCGTAGTCCCCCCGCAGGGAACCTACGAGCAGTACTTC. Its translation is CASSVVPPQGTYEQYF.

The chain joins TRBV2 to TRBJ1-2; TRBD1 matches at 9 bases. The trim removed 7 bases at V and 4 bases at J, leaving 1 base unmatched. The CDR3 has 12 amino acids. Germline CDR1 is SNHLY and CDR2 is FYNNEI. The CDR3 DNA is TGTGCCAGCAAACAGGGGGCCTATGGCTACACCTTC. Translating gives CASKQGAYGYTF.

The CDR3 coding sequence is TGTGCCAGCAGGAGAGGGGACAGAAGTTATGGCTACACCTTC. This sequence encodes CASRRGDRSYGYTF. This chain uses TRBV28 with TRBJ1-2, with TRBD1 matching 7 bases. J gave up 5 bases and V 6 bases, and 9 bases lay outside the gene matches. CDR3 length: 14 amino acids. In germline, CDR1 is MDHEN, CDR2 SYDVKM.

The chain uses TRBV28 and TRBJ2-5; unclear D gene. Germline loops: CDR1 MDHEN, CDR2 SYDVKM. The germline V and J ends were trimmed by 3 bases and 5 bases, with 16 bases remaining between them. The CDR3 has 15 amino acids. CDR3 in amino acids: CASSFRGAYSETQYF. In DNA form, the CDR3 reads TGTGCCAGCAGTTTCCGTGGTGCTTACTCCGAGACCCAGTACTTC.

V usage is TRBV5-1 and J usage is TRBJ1-1; perhaps TRBD1 as D (6 bases). CDR3 length: 14 residues. With 0 bases removed from V and 5 bases from J, the gap between germline ends came to 11 bases. CDR1 is SGHRS and CDR2 is YFSETQ in the germline V gene. The DNA of the CDR3 is TGCGCCAGCAGCTTGGACCAGGGGCTAACTGAAGCTTTCTTT. Translation: CASSLDQGLTEAFF.

This chain uses TRBV2 with TRBJ2-5; 9 bases are a match to TRBD2. Trimming at V came to 7 bases and at J to 5 bases, leaving 8 bases not matched to a gene. The CDR3 consists of 14 residues. CDR1 is SNHLY, CDR2 FYNNEI, per germline. CDR3 in DNA: TGTGCCAGCATTGCGGGAGGGCTGGGGGAGACCCAGTACTTC. It specifies CASIAGGLGETQYF.

CDR3 residues: CASSYSEARREQYF. The CDR3 DNA reads as TGTGCCAGCAGTTACTCCGAGGCGCGTCGGGAGCAGTACTTC. V usage is TRBV6-5 and J usage is TRBJ2-7, with D hard to call. The CDR3 sequence is 14 residues long. Germline V CDR1 and CDR2: MNHEY, SVGAGI. Trimming removed 0 bases at V and 7 bases at J, with 13 bases between.